This TCR beta chain was sequenced for a study of human T cells and chemical hapten exposure. Whole-study context: Sensitization employed 2% DPC on roughly 2 cm by roughly 2 cm of upper inner arm skin.

Per germline, CDR1 SGHTA and CDR2 FQGTGA. Trimming shortened V by 3 bases and J by 0 bases, and 6 bases separated the two germline ends. CDR3 length: 13 residues. Time point noted: pre-sensitization, week 0. Treatment in this sample: therapeutic diphenylcyclopropenone sensitization with weekly scalp DPC. Each CDR3 protein gets one entry after TCRdb re-called the RACE reads with MiXCR. Among about 380,000 distinct CDR3 sequences, approximately 5.1% were seen once, and the ten largest hold approximately 2.4%. Sequenced here: whole blood, sampled in connection with sensitization to the hapten diphenylcyclopropenone (DPC). The chain links TRBV7-3 to TRBJ2-7, with D unresolved. This clonotype was obtained from a woman between 45 and 60 years old with alopecia areata. Some clones in this sample may be carry-over from other donors' samples. This chain's CDR3 is CASSFDHSYEQYF. The CDR3 nucleotides are TGTGCCAGCAGCTTCGACCACTCCTACGAGCAGTACTTC.